What follows describes a single T cell receptor (beta chain). What antigen it recognizes has not been identified. One base away there is no much larger clone; base qualities are not given. Via the germline V gene (reference sequence), CDR1 is MNHNY and CDR2 SVGAGI. V sheds 6 bases and J sheds 2 bases, leaving 14 bases between their ends. Counted from cysteine to phenylalanine, this CDR3 has 15 amino acids. Only CDR3 DNA is held: 45 bases, read in frame from base 1. The data originate from a study of T cell responses to AZD1222 COVID-19 vaccine (dated by TCRdb to 2020 to 2022). About the full investigation: AZD1222 recipients given second doses at about 4 weeks or at about 12 weeks were pooled, since spike-specific TCR depth and breadth were not found to differ between the two schedules. TCR sequencing was performed for approximately 240 trial participants, of whom approximately 200 were given two doses of AZD1222 and around 25 were given two doses of MenACWY control vaccine. Trial participants were enrolled by age into 18-55, 56-69 and 70-plus year subgroups, with roughly 160, 29 and 62 TCR-sequenced participants respectively.

The CDR3 regions of human TCRbeta chains were analyzed by immunosequencing. The published analysis was carried out like this. Repertoire TCRs were checked for matches against a reference library of SARS-CoV-2-specific TCRs that had been generated using the MIRA antigen-specificity platform. Breadth was defined as the fraction of unique TCRs that were SARS-CoV-2-associated, and depth was defined as the fraction of total T cells that were SARS-CoV-2-associated. Using the MIRA data, every spike-specific TCR was mapped to the spike region that the TCR reacted to and assigned to either a CD4 or a CD8 class. Log10-transformed breadth and depth values were compared by one-way ANOVA with Sidak's multiple comparisons tests. TCRdb obtained this table from immuneACCESS and retained in-frame rearrangements with V and J assigned. These tables miss some clones; where compared with another copy, unresolved V genes account for less than half of the shortfall, and the remainder is unexplained. The V and J calls and clone size were taken over from that table, and D and trimming were inferred from the DNA. The sample profile shows roughly 110,000 clones; 90% of them were found once. 5% to 5.5% of the sample rests with the top ten.

Read against the paper, the sample's time point label means: baseline before first vaccination. Samples from vaccinated people were obtained from the UK trials COV001 and COV002, which included a single-blind randomized controlled phase 2/3 trial of AZD1222 (ChAdOx1 nCoV-19) in healthy adults. Trial participant PBMC samples were collected at day 0 and day 28 after the second dose for TCRbeta chain sequencing. What the study reported, not specific to this receptor: Because no day 14 peak-response samples were available, the repertoires could be characterized only after the peak T cell response. Conclusions about previously exposed vaccinees are limited because only five to seven AZD1222 recipients were SARS-CoV-2 seropositive at baseline. Reportedly, almost half of the unique spike-specific TCRs recognized epitopes lying outside the regions that are mutated in the B.1.351 and B.1.1.7 variants. Participants were mostly white British and included more females than males, and it was suggested by the authors that clonal diversity may have been underestimated. CD4 TCRs associated with the vaccine covered the entire spike protein, and the dominant responses were in regions 160-218 and 743-854. After two AZD1222 doses, both the breadth and the depth of spike-specific TCRs were significantly higher than at day 0 and than in MenACWY recipients. In the small 56-69-year group, the increase in depth fell short of significance, most likely because of low power.

Material: peripheral blood, obtained on day 0 of AZD1222 vaccination. The rearrangement combines TRBV6-6 with TRBJ2-1, and the D gene may be TRBD2, 5 bases matching. This TCR derives from an adult in good health. The DNA sequence reads TGTGCCAGCAGCTCAGCGGAGAGGGCCTACAATGAGCAGTTCTTC. Protein translation: CASSSAERAYNEQFF.